The rows below give T cell receptor beta chains drawn from one sample of a study of shared clonotypes between healthy human individuals. Sequenced by immunoSEQ multiplex PCR; TCRdb stores in-frame clones only, minus some. The table has roughly 1 million clones, around 76% seen once. Sequencing input: memory CD4+ T cells sorted from blood. The receptors were gathered from a man aged 18 to 30 in good health. Each CDR3 is given with its conserved first and last residue. D genes are given only for firm matches. Clone size is shown for a subset of rows, as once, few, many or a class of expanded clone.

size: NA; V: TRBV5-4; length: 15; D: NA; J: TRBJ2-3; CDR3: CASSFGGANTDTQYF; DNA: TGTGCCAGCAGCTTCGGTGGGGCCAACACAGATACGCAGTATTTT
size: NA; V: TRBV27; length: 17; D: NA; J: TRBJ1-1; CDR3: CASSSPRTASMNTEAFF; DNA: TGTGCCAGCAGTTCGCCCCGGACAGCATCAATGAACACTGAAGCTTTCTTT
size: few; V: TRBV15; length: 14; D: NA; J: TRBJ1-5; CDR3: CATSRGADNQPQHF; DNA: TGTGCCACCAGCAGAGGGGCAGATAATCAGCCCCAGCATTTT
size: NA; V: TRBV5-8; length: 15; D: NA; J: TRBJ2-3; CDR3: CASSLFATGGDTQYF; DNA: TGTGCCAGCAGCTTGTTTGCAACGGGCGGGGATACGCAGTATTTT
size: NA; V: TRBV7-2; length: 13; D: TRBD1; J: TRBJ1-2; CDR3: CASTTSGGNGYTF; DNA: TGTGCCAGCACCACATCAGGGGGCAATGGCTACACCTTC
size: NA; V: TRBV7-2; length: 15; D: NA; J: TRBJ1-3; CDR3: CASRPDRVRGNTIYF; DNA: TGTGCCAGCAGACCAGACCGGGTGCGGGGAAACACCATATATTTT
size: NA; V: TRBV7-2; length: 11; D: NA; J: TRBJ2-1; CDR3: CASSLDNEQFF; DNA: TGTGCCAGCAGCTTAGACAATGAGCAGTTCTTC
size: NA; V: TRBV11-3; length: 13; D: NA; J: TRBJ2-2; CDR3: CASSDWDTGELFF; DNA: TGTGCCAGCAGCGATTGGGACACCGGGGAGCTGTTTTTT
size: NA; V: TRBV11-2; length: 15; D: NA; J: TRBJ2-2; CDR3: CASSRETRGTGELFF; DNA: TGTGCCAGCAGCAGGGAAACCCGAGGAACCGGGGAGCTGTTTTTT
size: NA; V: TRBV9; length: 16; D: NA; J: TRBJ2-2; CDR3: CASSVVPTHGTGELFF; DNA: TGTGCCAGCAGCGTAGTTCCTACCCACGGCACCGGGGAGCTGTTTTTT
size: once; V: TRBV2; length: 13; D: NA; J: TRBJ2-7; CDR3: CASSADQSYEQYF; DNA: TGTGCCAGCAGTGCGGACCAATCCTACGAGCAGTACTTC
size: NA; V: TRBV30; length: 13; D: NA; J: TRBJ1-1; CDR3: CAWSGLGNTEAFF; DNA: TGTGCCTGGAGCGGGCTGGGGAACACTGAAGCTTTCTTT
size: NA; V: TRBV5-1; length: 17; D: NA; J: TRBJ2-1; CDR3: CASSLASSGGGYNEQFF; DNA: TGCGCCAGCAGCTTGGCTTCAAGCGGAGGGGGGTACAATGAGCAGTTCTTC
size: few; V: TRBV7-6; length: 16; D: TRBD2; J: TRBJ2-2; CDR3: CASSLALAENTGELFF; DNA: TGTGCCAGCAGCTTAGCACTAGCGGAGAACACCGGGGAGCTGTTTTTT
size: NA; V: TRBV25-1; length: 14; D: NA; J: TRBJ1-4; CDR3: CASTPTSTNEKLFF; DNA: TGTGCCAGCACCCCCACCTCAACTAATGAAAAACTGTTTTTT
size: NA; V: TRBV29-1; length: 11; D: NA; J: TRBJ2-5; CDR3: CSVDRAETQYF; DNA: TGCAGCGTTGACAGAGCAGAGACCCAGTACTTC
size: few; V: TRBV4-3; length: 18; D: TRBD2; J: TRBJ2-1; CDR3: CASSHELAGNGGYIEQFF; DNA: TGCGCCAGCAGCCATGAATTAGCGGGAAATGGGGGCTACATCGAGCAGTTCTTC
size: many; V: TRBV19; length: 14; D: TRBD1; J: TRBJ2-7; CDR3: CASSFRDRRNEQYF; DNA: TGTGCCAGTAGTTTCCGGGACAGACGCAACGAGCAGTACTTC
size: once; V: TRBV5-4; length: 16; D: NA; J: TRBJ2-2; CDR3: CASSSAGDKFTGELFF; DNA: TGTGCCAGCAGTTCCGCAGGGGATAAATTTACCGGGGAGCTGTTTTTT
size: NA; V: TRBV19; length: 13; D: NA; J: TRBJ2-5; CDR3: CASSITTQETQYF; DNA: TGTGCCAGTAGTATAACGACCCAAGAGACCCAGTACTTC
size: once; V: TRBV27; length: 14; D: NA; J: TRBJ2-1; CDR3: CASSTNRQAYEQFF; DNA: TGTGCCAGCAGCACGAATCGTCAGGCCTATGAGCAGTTCTTC
size: NA; V: TRBV5-1; length: 14; D: NA; J: TRBJ1-3; CDR3: CASSSGITGNTIYF; DNA: TGCGCCAGCAGCTCCGGGATCACTGGAAACACCATATATTTT
size: NA; V: TRBV5-1; length: 15; D: NA; J: TRBJ1-4; CDR3: CASSLQGMTNEKLFF; DNA: TGCGCCAGCAGCTTACAGGGTATGACTAATGAAAAACTGTTTTTT
size: NA; V: TRBV18; length: 14; D: NA; J: TRBJ2-1; CDR3: CASSPKGVSNEQFF; DNA: TGTGCCAGCTCACCAAAGGGGGTCAGCAATGAGCAGTTCTTC
size: few; V: TRBV27; length: 18; D: NA; J: TRBJ2-5; CDR3: CASSLRASTPVNQETQYF; DNA: TGTGCCAGCAGTTTAAGAGCTAGCACACCCGTCAACCAAGAGACCCAGTACTTC
size: NA; V: TRBV18; length: 16; D: TRBD1; J: TRBJ2-2; CDR3: CASSPPGQGNTGELFF; DNA: TGTGCCAGCTCACCACCGGGACAGGGCAACACCGGGGAGCTGTTTTTT
size: NA; V: TRBV18; length: 15; D: NA; J: TRBJ2-3; CDR3: CASSLMGTSTDTQYF; DNA: TGTGCCAGCTCACTCATGGGGACCAGCACAGATACGCAGTATTTT
size: few; V: TRBV5-1; length: 14; D: TRBD1; J: TRBJ1-1; CDR3: CASSFRTGNTEAFF; DNA: TGCGCCAGCAGCTTTCGGACAGGGAACACTGAAGCTTTCTTT